Following are 2 T cell receptor beta chains from one sample sequenced in a study of T cell repertoires in cytomegalovirus infection. TCRdb used MiXCR to reprocess the reads, holding one entry per CDR3 protein. The sample has 290,000 or so distinct CDR3 sequences, roughly 9.3% seen once. Sequences were obtained from PBMCs. These TCRs come from a human donor in good health (CMV status not recorded). Some clones in this sample may be carry-over from other donors' samples.

In this sample, this clonotype turned up a few times. Here the CDR3 DNA reads TGCGCCAGCAGCCAAGAGTTAGCGGGGAACTCTGGGGCCAACGTCCTGACTTTC. Encoded protein: CASSQELAGNSGANVLTF. V and J are TRBV4-3 and TRBJ2-6; the match to TRBD2 covers 8 bases. Germline V gene lookup returns CDR1 LGHNA and CDR2 YSLEER. The length of the CDR3 is 18 residues. Trimming removed 0 bases from V and 0 bases from J; junction bases left unmatched: 4.

This clonotype appeared many times. The CDR3 bases are TGTGCCAGCAGCCAAGCGTCCTCTGGAAACACCATATATTTT. This encodes CASSQASSGNTIYF. The rearrangement joins TRBV14 to TRBJ1-3; unclear D gene. This CDR3 region has 14 residues. In germline, CDR1 is SGHDN, CDR2 FVKESK. V lost 1 base and J 0 bases, leaving 4 bases between the germline ends.